This passage covers 24 T cell receptor beta chains from one sample sequenced in a study of cytomegalovirus exposure and HLA in healthy donors. Method: immunoSEQ multiplex PCR; TCRdb's copy keeps in-frame clones and lacks some. The data show over 110,000 clones, more than 75% seen once. The specimen sequenced was PBMCs. These receptors were taken from a man aged 18 to 29 in good health and CMV-seropositive.

The rearrangement links TRBV19 to TRBJ1-1, with 7 bases lining up with TRBD1. The V segment lost 6 bases and the J segment 1 base; nucleotides outside the gene matches: 11. This CDR3 spans 16 amino acids. Germline V CDR1 and CDR2: LNHDA, SQIVND (reference sequence). In DNA, the CDR3 is TGTGCCAGTAGCCCCCCCCGGACAGGAGGGAACACTGAAGCTTTCTTT. It translates to CASSPPRTGGNTEAFF.

This chain connects TRBV5-1 to TRBJ1-1; 11 positions agree with TRBD1. The CDR3 has 14 amino acids. Germline CDR1 and CDR2: SGHRS and YFSETQ. Trimming at V came to 4 bases and at J to 6 bases, leaving 5 bases not matched to a gene. CDR3 DNA: TGCGCCAGCAGCCCGGGACAGGGGGTTGCTGAAGCTTTCTTT. Residues: CASSPGQGVAEAFF.

The V and J genes are TRBV18 and TRBJ2-7; possible D gene TRBD1, 6 bases. This CDR3 is 13 amino acids long. Trimming took off 6 bases at V and 3 bases at J, with 12 bases between the two ends. Per the germline V gene, CDR1 is KGHSH and CDR2 is LQKENI. CDR3 in amino acids: CASSPGQNYEQYF. The CDR3 DNA is TGTGCCAGCTCGCCCGGACAGAACTACGAGCAGTACTTC.

This chain uses TRBV19 with TRBJ1-1; TRBD1 might be the D (5 bases). The V and J ends lost 5 bases and 8 bases respectively, with 18 bases between them. Per germline, CDR1 LNHDA and CDR2 SQIVND (reference sequence). There are 14 residues in the CDR3. The CDR3: CASSFDSASWEAFF. The DNA for the CDR3 is TGTGCCAGTAGTTTCGACAGCGCTAGTTGGGAAGCTTTCTTT.

This clone was counted once. The genes are TRBV5-1 and TRBJ1-6; 7 bases map to TRBD1. This CDR3 region has 20 residues. The V and J ends lost 0 bases and 0 bases, in that order; junction bases with no gene match: 12. Germline V gene sequence: CDR1 SGHRS, CDR2 YFSETQ. DNA for the CDR3: TGCGCCAGCAGCTTGGATGGACAGGCGAGGCCCCTCTCCTATAATTCACCCCTCCACTTT. This gives the protein CASSLDGQARPLSYNSPLHF.

V is TRBV9 and J is TRBJ2-1, with a tentative D call TRBD1 (5 bases). Germline V gives CDR1 SGDLS, CDR2 YYNGEE. The CDR3 extends over 16 amino acids. The V gene lost 0 bases and the J gene lost 6 bases, with 16 bases spanning the gap. CDR3 loop: CASSVASMDRGNEQFF. In nucleotides, the CDR3 is TGTGCCAGCAGCGTAGCGTCGATGGATAGGGGCAATGAGCAGTTCTTC.

This clone was seen only once. The chain joins TRBV19 to TRBJ2-7; 8 bases match TRBD1. The length of the CDR3 is 14 residues. With 7 bases clipped from V and 7 bases from J, the junction kept 12 bases outside the gene matches. Germline V lookup: CDR1 LNHDA, CDR2 SQIVND (reference sequence). The DNA of the CDR3 is TGTGCCAGTACCAATCCTACAGGGGGTGGGGAGCAGTACTTC. Amino acid sequence: CASTNPTGGGEQYF.

The V call is TRBV6-5, the J call TRBJ2-7; maybe TRBD2 (5 bases). CDR3 size: 11 residues. V lost 8 bases and J lost 3, with 8 bases in between. Germline lookup yields CDR1 MNHEY and CDR2 SVGAGI. In DNA, the CDR3 is TGTGCCAGCCAGACTAACTACGAGCAGTACTTC. This encodes CASQTNYEQYF.

The V call is TRBV7-2, the J call TRBJ2-3; maybe TRBD2 (5 bases). In germline, CDR1 is SGHTA, CDR2 FQGNSA. Trimming pared 0 bases from V and 0 bases from J, leaving 10 bases between. This CDR3 spans 16 amino acids. The CDR3, as DNA: TGTGCCAGCAGCTTAGCGAGCCGGGGTAGCACAGATACGCAGTATTTT. It translates to CASSLASRGSTDTQYF.

The chain has TRBV2 and TRBJ1-1; D is possibly TRBD1 (6 bases). The CDR3 runs 14 residues. The V gene's germline CDR1 is SNHLY and CDR2 FYNNEI. Deletions cut 6 bases from V and 3 bases from J, with 14 bases between. The CDR3 DNA reads as TGTGCCAGCAGGTTGGGGGGGCAGTACACTGAAGCTTTCTTT. Its protein product is CASRLGGQYTEAFF.

The genes are TRBV11-2 and TRBJ2-3; D is perhaps TRBD1 (6 bases). The CDR3 contains 15 residues. The V end was cut by 3 bases, the J end by 3 bases, with 13 bases between. Germline V gene lookup returns CDR1 SGHAT and CDR2 FQNNGV. CDR3 DNA sequence: TGTGCCAGCAGCTTGGACAGAGCCTATACAGATACGCAGTATTTT. This translates into CASSLDRAYTDTQYF. The variable domain in full, completed from reference TRBV11-2 and TRBJ2-3, reads EAGVAQSPRYKIIEKRQSVAFWCNPISGHATLYWYQQILGQGPKLLIQFQNNGVVDDSQLPKDRFSAERLKGVDSTLKIQPAKLEDSAVYLCASSLDRAYTDTQYFGPGTRLTVL.

The rearrangement uses TRBV7-6 and TRBJ1-1, with 7 bases identical to TRBD1. Germline lookup yields CDR1 SGHVS and CDR2 FNYEAQ. After removal of 5 bases from V and 5 bases from J, the junction contained 5 bases not matched to a gene. The CDR3 is 13 residues long. CDR3: CASSTGVGTEAFF. CDR3 coding DNA: TGTGCCAGCAGCACAGGGGTGGGGACTGAAGCTTTCTTT.

V usage is TRBV7-9 and J usage is TRBJ2-5; maybe TRBD1 (5 bases). The germline V gene has CDR1 SEHNR and CDR2 FQNEAQ (reference sequence). The CDR3 consists of 15 residues. Trimming shortened V by 5 bases and J by 5 bases, and 18 bases separated the two germline ends. The CDR3 is CASSPSTRVGETQYF. As DNA, the CDR3 is TGTGCCAGCAGCCCGTCGACCAGGGTAGGGGAGACCCAGTACTTC. The whole variable domain, remainder taken from reference TRBV7-9 and TRBJ2-5, is DTGVSQNPRHKITKRGQNVTFRCDPISEHNRLYWYRQTLGQGPEFLTYFQNEAQLEKSRLLSDRFSAERPKGSFSTLEIQRTEQGDSAMYLCASSPSTRVGETQYFGPGTRLLVL.

The genes are TRBV7-9 and TRBJ2-5, with TRBD2 matching 12 bases. The germline V gene encodes CDR1 SEHNR and CDR2 FQNEAQ (reference sequence). There are 15 residues in the CDR3. Trimming at V came to 2 bases and at J to 2 bases, leaving 0 bases not matched to a gene. CDR3 in amino acids: CASSLLAGGQETQYF. The CDR3 bases are TGTGCCAGCAGCTTACTAGCGGGGGGGCAAGAGACCCAGTACTTC. Variable domain in full (rest from reference TRBV7-9 and TRBJ2-5): DTGVSQNPRHKITKRGQNVTFRCDPISEHNRLYWYRQTLGQGPEFLTYFQNEAQLEKSRLLSDRFSAERPKGSFSTLEIQRTEQGDSAMYLCASSLLAGGQETQYFGPGTRLLVL.

This chain joins TRBV27 and TRBJ2-2; D might be TRBD1 (6 bases). V was trimmed by 4 bases and J by 4 bases, leaving 16 bases between them. This CDR3 is built from 16 residues. The germline gives CDR1 MNHEY, CDR2 SMNVEV (reference sequence). The CDR3 sequence: CASSSSGVPLTGELFF. In DNA form, the CDR3 reads TGTGCCAGCAGTTCCTCAGGGGTCCCACTCACCGGGGAGCTGTTTTTT.

This rearrangement joins TRBV15 to TRBJ1-4, with TRBD1 matching over 7 bases. Germline-derived CDR1 and CDR2 are LNHNV and YYDKDF (reference sequence). This CDR3 is built from 16 residues. V was clipped by 6 bases and J by 8 bases; unmatched bases: 15. The CDR3 DNA sequence: TGTGCCACCAGTTCCCGGGACAGCTATTGGTTCGAAAAACTGTTTTTT. Protein product: CATSSRDSYWFEKLFF. Full variable domain (remainder filled in from reference TRBV15 and TRBJ1-4): DAMVIQNPRYQVTQFGKPVTLSCSQTLNHNVMYWYQQKSSQAPKLLFHYYDKDFNNEADTPDNFQSRRPNTSFCFLDIRSPGLGDTAMYLCATSSRDSYWFEKLFFGSGTQLSVL.

This sequence joins TRBV6-5 and TRBJ1-5, with D uncertain. Germline V lookup: CDR1 MNHEY, CDR2 SVGAGI. V was shortened by 2 bases and J by 6 bases, with 8 bases between the two germline ends. This CDR3 contains 13 residues. DNA of the CDR3: TGTGCCAGCAGTTACACCTTCAGTCAGCCCCAGCATTTT. This encodes CASSYTFSQPQHF.

This chain links TRBV20-1 with TRBJ2-1, with 7 nucleotides matching TRBD2. This CDR3 contains 10 residues. The ends lost 6 bases at V and 8 bases at J; junction bases unmatched: 1. Germline V CDR1 and CDR2: DFQATT, SNEGSKA (reference sequence). CDR3 region: CSARGDEQFF. In DNA form, the CDR3 reads TGCAGTGCCCGGGGGGATGAGCAGTTCTTC.

This clone occurred a few times. This chain joins TRBV27 and TRBJ1-2; 8 bases map to TRBD1. With 6 bases clipped from V and 8 bases from J, the junction kept 11 bases outside the gene matches. The length of the CDR3 is 14 residues. Per the germline V gene, CDR1 is MNHEY and CDR2 is SMNVEV (reference sequence). The CDR3 DNA reads as TGTGCCAGCAGCCCCCAGGGGGCGCGCGGGGGCTACACCTTC. Protein: CASSPQGARGGYTF.

This clone was picked up a small number of times. This sequence joins TRBV9 and TRBJ2-2; D uncertain. V lost 0 bases, J lost 0 bases, and 9 bases lay in between. The CDR3 totals 16 residues. Germline assignment: CDR1 SGDLS and CDR2 YYNGEE. The CDR3 loop reads CASSVVGRTNTGELFF. CDR3 coding DNA: TGTGCCAGCAGCGTAGTGGGCAGGACGAACACCGGGGAGCTGTTTTTT.

The rearrangement uses TRBV9 and TRBJ1-6, with D unclear. The CDR3 is 15 residues long. The ends were cut back, 1 base at V and 9 bases at J, with 14 bases in the middle. In germline, CDR1 is SGDLS, CDR2 YYNGEE. The CDR3 is CASSVTVVPSSPLHF. As DNA, the CDR3 is TGTGCCAGCAGCGTAACCGTAGTCCCTAGTTCACCCCTCCACTTT.

This clone was seen a single time. J is TRBJ1-1 and V is TRBV14; 9 positions agree with TRBD1. Germline CDR1 is SGHDN and CDR2 is FVKESK. J was trimmed by 3 bases and V by 4 bases; bases with no gene match: 6. CDR3 size: 15 residues. For the CDR3, the DNA is TGTGCCAGCAGCCCTTTGACAGGGGGGGACACTGAAGCTTTCTTT. Encoded protein: CASSPLTGGDTEAFF.

The rearrangement uses TRBV6-5 and TRBJ1-1; D unclear. The CDR3 spans 15 residues. Germline lookup yields CDR1 MNHEY and CDR2 SVGAGI. The V gene lost 0 bases and the J gene lost 0 bases, with 8 bases spanning the gap. The chain's CDR3 is CASSYSPGLNTEAFF. In DNA form, the CDR3 reads TGTGCCAGCAGTTACTCGCCAGGCTTGAACACTGAAGCTTTCTTT.

The gene calls are TRBV5-1 and TRBJ2-1; tentatively, D is TRBD2 (6 bases). The CDR3 length is 15 residues. V shed 1 base and J shed 9 bases, with 17 bases lying between them. Germline CDR1 and CDR2: SGHRS and YFSETQ. CDR3 DNA: TGCGCCAGCAGCTTGTCGTCCGGGGAGGCAAGTGAGCAGTTCTTC. Translating it yields CASSLSSGEASEQFF. Supplemented by reference TRBV5-1 and TRBJ2-1, the full variable domain reads KAGVTQTPRYLIKTRGQQVTLSCSPISGHRSVSWYQQTPGQGLQFLFEYFSETQRNKGNFPGRFSGRQFSNSRSEMNVSTLELGDSALYLCASSLSSGEASEQFFGPGTRLTVL.